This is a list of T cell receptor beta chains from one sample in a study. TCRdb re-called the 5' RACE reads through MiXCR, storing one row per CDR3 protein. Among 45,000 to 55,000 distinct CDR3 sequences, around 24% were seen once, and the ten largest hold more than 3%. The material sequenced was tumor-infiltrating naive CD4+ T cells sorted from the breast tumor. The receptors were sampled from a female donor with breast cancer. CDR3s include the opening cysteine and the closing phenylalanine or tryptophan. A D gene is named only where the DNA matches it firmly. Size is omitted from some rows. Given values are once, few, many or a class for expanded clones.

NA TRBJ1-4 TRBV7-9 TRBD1 CASSFGTGREKLFF TGTGCCAGCAGCTTCGGGACAGGAAGGGAAAAACTGTTTTTT
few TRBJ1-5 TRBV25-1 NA CASSPGNKQPQHF TGTGCCAGCAGTCCCGGCAACAAACAGCCCCAGCATTTT
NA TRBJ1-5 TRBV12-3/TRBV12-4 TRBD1 CASSLGQGARHF TGTGCCAGCAGTTTAGGACAGGGCGCGCGGCATTTT
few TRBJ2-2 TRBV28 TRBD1 CATGQGNTGELFF TGTGCCACGGGACAGGGTAACACCGGGGAGCTGTTTTTT
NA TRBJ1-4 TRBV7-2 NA CASSLGWATNEKLFF TGTGCCAGCAGCTTAGGGTGGGCAACTAATGAAAAACTGTTTTTT
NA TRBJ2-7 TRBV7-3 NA CASSSGLGEQYF TGTGCCAGCAGCTCAGGGCTGGGTGAGCAGTACTTC
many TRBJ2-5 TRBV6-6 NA CASSLGSPVKETQYF TGTGCCAGCAGCCTAGGGTCCCCCGTCAAAGAGACCCAGTACTTC
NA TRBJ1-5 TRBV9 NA CASSEGHINQPQHF TGTGCCAGCAGCGAGGGACATATCAATCAGCCCCAGCATTTT
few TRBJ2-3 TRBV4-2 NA CASSQGLNTRDTQYF TGTGCCAGCAGCCAAGGTTTGAATACCAGAGATACGCAGTATTTT
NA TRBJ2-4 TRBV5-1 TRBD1 CASSLAEGGGNIQYF TGCGCCAGCAGCTTGGCCGAAGGGGGCGGAAACATTCAGTACTTC
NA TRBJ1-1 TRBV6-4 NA CASSDSSRNTEAFF TGTGCCAGCAGTGACTCGAGCAGGAACACTGAAGCTTTCTTT
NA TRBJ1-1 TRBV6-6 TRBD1 CASSWTGGKDTEAFF TGTGCCAGCAGTTGGACAGGGGGGAAGGACACTGAAGCTTTCTTT
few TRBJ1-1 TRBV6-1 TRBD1 CASMSGAGGNTEAFF TGTGCCAGCATGAGTGGGGCAGGGGGGAACACTGAAGCTTTCTTT
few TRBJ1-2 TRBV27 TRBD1 CASRRQGNYGYTF TGTGCCAGCAGACGACAGGGGAACTATGGCTACACCTTC
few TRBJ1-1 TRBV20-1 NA CSALGPGTEAFF TGCAGTGCCCTAGGCCCGGGGACTGAAGCTTTCTTT
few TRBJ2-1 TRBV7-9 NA CASSAPGDVQFF TGTGCCAGCAGCGCCCCAGGGGATGTGCAGTTCTTC
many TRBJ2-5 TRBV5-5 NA CASSLMETQYF TGTGCCAGCAGCTTGATGGAGACCCAGTACTTC
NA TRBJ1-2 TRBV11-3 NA CASSCRSDGYTF TGTGCCAGCAGCTGCCGGTCAGATGGCTACACCTTC
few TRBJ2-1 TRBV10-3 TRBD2 CAISPWGGSSYNEQFF TGTGCCATCAGCCCGTGGGGCGGGAGCTCCTACAATGAGCAGTTCTTC
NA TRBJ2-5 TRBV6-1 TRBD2 CASSEAAGGWKTQYF TGTGCCAGCAGTGAGGCGGCGGGGGGGTGGAAGACCCAGTACTTC
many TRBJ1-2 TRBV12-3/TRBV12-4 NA CASSLKRNYGYTF TGTGCCAGCAGTTTAAAACGGAACTATGGCTACACCTTC
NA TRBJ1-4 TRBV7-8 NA CASSPSGARSEKLFF TGTGCCAGCAGCCCCTCGGGGGCCCGGAGCGAAAAACTGTTTTTT
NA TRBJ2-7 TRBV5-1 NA CASSGTGSSYEQYF TGCGCCAGCAGCGGCACCGGGAGCTCCTACGAGCAGTACTTC
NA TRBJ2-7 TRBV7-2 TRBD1 CASSLRGTGVGYEQYF TGTGCCAGCAGCTTAAGGGGGACAGGGGTTGGGTACGAGCAGTACTTC
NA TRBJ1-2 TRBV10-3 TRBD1 CAISQQGMGYGYTF TGTGCCATCAGTCAACAGGGGATGGGCTATGGCTACACCTTC
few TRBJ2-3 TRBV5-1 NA CASSLELGDTQYF TGCGCCAGCAGCTTGGAGCTCGGAGATACGCAGTATTTT
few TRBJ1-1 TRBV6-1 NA CASSEALLRITEAFF TGTGCCAGCAGTGAAGCGCTTCTGAGGATCACTGAAGCTTTCTTT
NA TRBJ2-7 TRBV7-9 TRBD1 CAGTGRTSYEQYF TGTGCCGGGACAGGGAGGACCTCCTACGAGCAGTACTTC
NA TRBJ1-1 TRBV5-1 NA CASSLVVQGRLNTEAFF TGCGCCAGCAGCTTGGTTGTCCAGGGACGACTGAACACTGAAGCTTTCTTT
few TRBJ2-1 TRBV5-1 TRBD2 CARGLAGGPSYNEQFF TGCGCCAGGGGACTAGCGGGAGGGCCCTCCTACAATGAGCAGTTCTTC
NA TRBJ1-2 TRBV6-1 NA CPSSGTEPFVYGDTF TGTCCCAGCAGTGGTACAGAACCCTTTGTCTATGGCGACACCTTC
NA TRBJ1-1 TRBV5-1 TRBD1 CASSFGQGMEAFF TGCGCCAGCAGCTTCGGACAGGGGATGGAAGCTTTCTTT
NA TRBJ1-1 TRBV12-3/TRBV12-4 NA CASSSSRNEAFF TGTGCCAGCAGTTCCAGCCGAAATGAAGCTTTCTTT
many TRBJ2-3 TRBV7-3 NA CASSSTGTDTQYF TGTGCCAGCAGCTCTACAGGCACAGATACGCAGTATTTT
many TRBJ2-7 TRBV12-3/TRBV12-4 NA CASSRTTRSEQYF TGTGCCAGCAGCCGCACTACTAGATCCGAGCAGTACTTC
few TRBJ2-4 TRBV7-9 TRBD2 CASSSPGEGNIQYF TGTGCCAGCAGCTCCCCCGGGGAGGGGAACATTCAGTACTTC
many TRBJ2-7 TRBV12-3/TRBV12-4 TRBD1 CASRSSPGTGRYEQYF TGTGCCAGCAGATCAAGTCCCGGGACAGGGAGGTACGAGCAGTACTTC
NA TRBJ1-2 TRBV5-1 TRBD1 CASSLRTGAEGYTF TGCGCCAGCAGCTTACGGACAGGGGCGGAGGGCTACACCTTC
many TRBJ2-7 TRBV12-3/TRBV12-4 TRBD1 CASSFPGQGTYEQYF TGTGCCAGCAGTTTCCCGGGACAGGGTACCTACGAGCAGTACTTC
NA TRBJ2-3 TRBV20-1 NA CSAMQGSNRDTQYF TGCAGTGCTATGCAGGGCTCAAACCGGGATACGCAGTATTTT
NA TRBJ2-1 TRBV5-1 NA CASSLVGRNEQFF TGCGCCAGCAGCTTGGTAGGGCGGAATGAGCAGTTCTTC
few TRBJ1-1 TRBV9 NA CASSPGPRADSTEAFF TGTGCCAGCAGCCCCGGTCCCCGGGCAGATAGCACTGAAGCTTTCTTT
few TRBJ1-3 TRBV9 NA CASSVGGTGNTIYF TGTGCCAGCAGCGTAGGGGGAACTGGAAACACCATATATTTT
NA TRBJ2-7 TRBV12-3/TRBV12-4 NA CASSTGTKTYEQYF TGTGCCAGCAGTACCGGGACGAAGACCTACGAGCAGTACTTC
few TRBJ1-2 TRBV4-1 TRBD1 CASSHLRGQFYGYTF TGCGCCAGCAGCCACCTAAGGGGGCAGTTCTATGGCTACACCTTC
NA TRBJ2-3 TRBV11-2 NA CASSLLASSTDTQYF TGTGCCAGCAGCTTACTAGCGTCTAGCACAGATACGCAGTATTTT
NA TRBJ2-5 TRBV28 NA CASSKGGGLQETQYF TGTGCCAGCAGTAAGGGAGGGGGCCTCCAGGAGACCCAGTACTTC
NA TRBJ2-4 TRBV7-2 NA CASSLNPLGGGLAKNIQYF TGTGCCAGCAGCTTAAATCCCCTAGGGGGAGGACTAGCCAAAAACATTCAGTACTTC
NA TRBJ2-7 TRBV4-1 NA CASSQERPPYEQYF TGCGCCAGCAGCCAAGAGAGGCCACCGTACGAGCAGTACTTC
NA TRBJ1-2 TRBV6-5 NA CASSYGVTNHGYTF TGTGCCAGCAGTTACGGTGTGACTAACCATGGCTACACCTTC
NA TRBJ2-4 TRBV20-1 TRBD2 CSATSGSDKNIQYF TGCAGCGCTACTAGCGGGAGCGACAAAAACATTCAGTACTTC
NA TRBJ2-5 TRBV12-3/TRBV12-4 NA CASSLGGNRDSETQYF TGTGCCAGCAGTTTAGGGGGGAACCGAGACTCGGAGACCCAGTACTTC
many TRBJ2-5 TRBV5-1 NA CASSSGRDQETQYF TGCGCCAGCAGTAGCGGACGGGACCAAGAGACCCAGTACTTC
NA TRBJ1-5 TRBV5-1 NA CASSPDGDQPQHF TGCGCCAGCAGTCCGGACGGAGATCAGCCCCAGCATTTT
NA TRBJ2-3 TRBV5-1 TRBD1 CASSLDGQGAFSSNF TGCGCCAGCAGCTTGGATGGACAGGGGGCTTTCTCATCGAATTTT
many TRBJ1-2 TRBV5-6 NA CASSKTSDRYTF TGTGCCAGCAGCAAAACCTCGGACCGCTACACCTTC
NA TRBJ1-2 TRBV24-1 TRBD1 CATSPRQGANYGYTF TGTGCCACCAGTCCTCGACAGGGGGCTAACTATGGCTACACCTTC
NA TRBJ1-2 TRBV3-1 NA CASSRTNRLVAVGYTF TGTGCCAGCAGCCGAACCAACCGTCTGGTCGCAGTAGGCTACACCTTC
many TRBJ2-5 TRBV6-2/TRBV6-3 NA CASSSQFQETQYF TGTGCCAGCAGTTCCCAGTTCCAAGAGACCCAGTACTTC